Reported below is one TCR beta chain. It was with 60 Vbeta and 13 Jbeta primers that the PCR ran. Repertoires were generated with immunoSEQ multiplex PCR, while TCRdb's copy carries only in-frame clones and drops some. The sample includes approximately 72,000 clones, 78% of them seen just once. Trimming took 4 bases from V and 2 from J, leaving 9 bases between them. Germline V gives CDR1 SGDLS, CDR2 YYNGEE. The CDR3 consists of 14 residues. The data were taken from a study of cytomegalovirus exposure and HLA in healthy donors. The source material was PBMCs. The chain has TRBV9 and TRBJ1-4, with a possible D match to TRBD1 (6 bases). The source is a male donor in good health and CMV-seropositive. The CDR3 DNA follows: TGTGCCAGCAGCCAGACAGGCACTAATGAAAAACTGTTTTTT. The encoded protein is CASSQTGTNEKLFF. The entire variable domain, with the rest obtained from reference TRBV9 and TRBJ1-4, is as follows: DSGVTQTPKHLITATGQRVTLRCSPRSGDLSVYWYQQSLDQGLQFLIQYYNGEERAKGNILERFSAQQFPDLHSELNLSSLELGDSALYFCASSQTGTNEKLFFGSGTQLSVL.